The rows below give T cell receptor beta chains drawn from one sample of a study of T cells in Graves' hyperthyroidism and ophthalmopathy. Using its own MiXCR run on the multiplex PCR reads, TCRdb lists one record per CDR3 protein. This sample carries about 290,000 distinct CDR3 sequences, about 14% of them seen once, and the ten largest clones take roughly 7.5%. Source material: blood. All receptors derive from a woman younger than 45 with Graves' hyperthyroidism that later progressed to Graves' ophthalmopathy. Both conserved end residues are part of each CDR3.

V gene	CDR3 protein
TRBV7-8	CASSLGAGQPQHF
TRBV19	CASSMLGAASEQYF
TRBV9	CASSLDPGLEFTDTQYF
TRBV9	CASSVGTSGVISYNEQFF
TRBV7-6	CASSLPDRSTDLVERNSYNEQFF
TRBV6-1	CASNPLIATGELFF
TRBV3-1	CASSPRVAGVEYEQYF
TRBV27	CASSLTHYSTDTQYF
TRBV30	CAWSVQVNTEAFF
TRBV12-3/TRBV12-4	CASTEGPGELFF
TRBV12-3/TRBV12-4	CAGSFVQEITEAFF
TRBV11-2	CASSISGRAYNEQFF
TRBV27	CASSQAPRFNTDTQYF
TRBV7-9	CASSFAPQETQYF
TRBV20-1	CSANTGTANNSPLHF
TRBV13	CASSMMEGEQYF
TRBV11-1	CASSLVGGYEQFF
TRBV30	CASTLYNEQFF
TRBV5-4	CASSLGQGGVSGELFF
TRBV6-1	CASRAAGVPNTQYF
TRBV20-1	CSARGGGPGTGYTF
TRBV6-2/TRBV6-3	CASSVRVVSYEQYF
TRBV29-1	CSVDVAGAYNEQFF
TRBV7-8	CASRGEVTEAFF
TRBV18	CASSLDSDGELFF
TRBV3-1	CASGTAGTEAFF